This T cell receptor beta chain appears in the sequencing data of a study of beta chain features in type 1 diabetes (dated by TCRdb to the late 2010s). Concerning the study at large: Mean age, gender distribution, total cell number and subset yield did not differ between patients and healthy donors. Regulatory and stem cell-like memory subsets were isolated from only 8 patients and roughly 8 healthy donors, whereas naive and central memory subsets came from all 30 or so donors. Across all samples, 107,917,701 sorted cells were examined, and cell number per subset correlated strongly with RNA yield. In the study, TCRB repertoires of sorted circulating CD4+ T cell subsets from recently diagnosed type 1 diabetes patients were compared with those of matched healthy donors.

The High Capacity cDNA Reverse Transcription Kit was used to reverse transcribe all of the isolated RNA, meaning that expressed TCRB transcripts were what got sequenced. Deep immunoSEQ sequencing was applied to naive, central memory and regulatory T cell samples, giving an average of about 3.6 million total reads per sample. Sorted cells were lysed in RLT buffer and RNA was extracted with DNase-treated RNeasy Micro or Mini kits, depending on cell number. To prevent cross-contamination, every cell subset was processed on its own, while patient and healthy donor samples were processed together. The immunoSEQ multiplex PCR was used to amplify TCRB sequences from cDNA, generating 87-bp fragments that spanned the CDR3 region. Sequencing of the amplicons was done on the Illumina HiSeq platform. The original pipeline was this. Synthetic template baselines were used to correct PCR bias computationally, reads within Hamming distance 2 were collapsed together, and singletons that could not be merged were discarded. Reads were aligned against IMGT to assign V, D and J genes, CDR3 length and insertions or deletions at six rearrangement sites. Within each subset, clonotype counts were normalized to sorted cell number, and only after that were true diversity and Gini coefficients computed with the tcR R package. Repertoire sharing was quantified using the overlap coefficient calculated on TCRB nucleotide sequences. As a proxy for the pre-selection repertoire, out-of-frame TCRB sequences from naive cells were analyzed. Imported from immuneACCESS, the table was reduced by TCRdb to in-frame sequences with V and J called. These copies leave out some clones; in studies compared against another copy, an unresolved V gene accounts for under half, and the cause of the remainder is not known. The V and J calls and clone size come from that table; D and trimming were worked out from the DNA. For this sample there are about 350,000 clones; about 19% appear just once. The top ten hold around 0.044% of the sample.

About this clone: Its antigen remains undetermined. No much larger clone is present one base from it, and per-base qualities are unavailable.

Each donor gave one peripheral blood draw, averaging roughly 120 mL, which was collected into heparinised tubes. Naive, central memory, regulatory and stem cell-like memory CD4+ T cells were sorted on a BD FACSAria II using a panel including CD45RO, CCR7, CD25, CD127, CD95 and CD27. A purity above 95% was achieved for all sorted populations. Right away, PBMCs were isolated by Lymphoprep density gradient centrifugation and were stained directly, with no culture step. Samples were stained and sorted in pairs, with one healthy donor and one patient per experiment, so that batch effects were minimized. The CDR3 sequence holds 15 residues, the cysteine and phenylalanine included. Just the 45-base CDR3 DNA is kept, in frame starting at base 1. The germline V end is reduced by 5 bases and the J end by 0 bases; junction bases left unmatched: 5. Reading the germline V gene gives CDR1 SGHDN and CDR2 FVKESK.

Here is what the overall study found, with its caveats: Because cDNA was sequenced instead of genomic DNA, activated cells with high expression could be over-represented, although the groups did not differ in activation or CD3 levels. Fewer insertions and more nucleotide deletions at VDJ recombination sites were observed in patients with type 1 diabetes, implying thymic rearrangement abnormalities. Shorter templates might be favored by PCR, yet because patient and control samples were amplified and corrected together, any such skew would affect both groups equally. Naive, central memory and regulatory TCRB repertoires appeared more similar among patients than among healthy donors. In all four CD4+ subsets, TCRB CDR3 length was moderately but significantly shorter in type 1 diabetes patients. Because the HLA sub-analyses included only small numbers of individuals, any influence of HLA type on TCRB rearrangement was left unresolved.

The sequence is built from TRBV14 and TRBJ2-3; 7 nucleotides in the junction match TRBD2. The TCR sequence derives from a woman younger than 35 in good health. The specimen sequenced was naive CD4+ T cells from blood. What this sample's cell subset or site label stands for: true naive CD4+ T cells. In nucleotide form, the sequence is TGTGCCAGCAGCAGCGGGACTCCTAGCACAGATACGCAGTATTTT. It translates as CASSSGTPSTDTQYF.